This TCR beta chain was profiled in a study of response to subunit inactivated influenza vaccine. With 6 bases removed from V and 5 bases from J, the gap between germline ends came to 11 bases. The CDR3 loop spans 12 amino acids. Germline V CDR1 and CDR2: SQVTM, ANQGSEA. TCRdb fed the RT-PCR reads into MiXCR, producing one record per CDR3 protein. The table has about 570,000 distinct CDR3 sequences, about 11% seen once. This sample also appeared in a second study, on T cells expressing NK-cell markers. From that study: Synthesis of TCR beta cDNA relied on 5'RACE template switching carrying UMIs.

This chain uses TRBV29-1 with TRBJ2-1; D unclear. The sequence came from a man aged 50-60 years who received an inactivated influenza vaccine. Sequencing used PBMCs from blood, obtained on the day of vaccination. CDR3 in DNA: TGCAGCGTAGGCCGAGTTGACAATGAGCAGTTCTTC. Translating it yields CSVGRVDNEQFF.